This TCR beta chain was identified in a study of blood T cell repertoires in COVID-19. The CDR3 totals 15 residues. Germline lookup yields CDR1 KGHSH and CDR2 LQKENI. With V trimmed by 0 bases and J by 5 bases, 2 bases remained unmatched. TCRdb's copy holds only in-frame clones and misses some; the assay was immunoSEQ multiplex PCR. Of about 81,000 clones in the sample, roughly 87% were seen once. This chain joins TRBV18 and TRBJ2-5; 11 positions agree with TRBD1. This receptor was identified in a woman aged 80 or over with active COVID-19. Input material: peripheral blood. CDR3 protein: CASSPPGTGGETQYF. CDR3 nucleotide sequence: TGTGCCAGCTCACCACCGGGGACAGGGGGTGAGACCCAGTACTTC. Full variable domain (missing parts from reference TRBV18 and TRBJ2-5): NAGVMQNPRHLVRRRGQEARLRCSPMKGHSHVYWYRQLPEEGLKFMVYLQKENIIDESGMPKERFSAEFPKEGPSILRIQQVVRGDSAAYFCASSPPGTGGETQYFGPGTRLLVL.